These 17 T cell receptor beta chains were all obtained from the same sample, sequenced in a study of early stage breast cancer tumors. Sequencing was performed with immunoSEQ multiplex PCR; in TCRdb, only in-frame clones are kept and a portion is missing. Of 45,000 to 60,000 clones in the sample, over 80% are singletons; the top ten hold 4% to 5.5%. The source material was blood. The receptor set was obtained from a person aged 65 to 79 with breast cancer.

The J gene is TRBJ1-6, the V gene TRBV6-1, with TRBD1 matching over 9 bases. The V gene's germline CDR1 is MNHNS and CDR2 SASEGT. The CDR3 loop spans 15 amino acids. The ends lost 4 bases at V and 7 bases at J; junction bases unmatched: 5. The CDR3 region is CASSAHGQGNSPLHF. DNA for the CDR3: TGTGCCAGCAGTGCGCACGGACAGGGGAATTCACCCCTCCACTTT.

The V gene is TRBV7-6, the J gene TRBJ2-5; D not certain. Between the trimmed V and J ends, which lost 0 bases and 7 bases, there was a span of 9 bases. There are 13 residues in the CDR3. Germline assignment: CDR1 SGHVS and CDR2 FNYEAQ. CDR3 in DNA: TGTGCCAGCAGCTTAGCCCCCACGGGGACCCAGTACTTC. Its protein is CASSLAPTGTQYF.

The CDR3: CASSYGLAGGPSETQYF. In DNA form, the CDR3 reads TGTGCCAGCAGCTACGGTCTAGCGGGGGGGCCTAGCGAGACCCAGTACTTC. The gene calls are TRBV7-2 and TRBJ2-5; 12 nucleotides match TRBD2. CDR3 length: 17 residues. Losses at the gene ends were 4 bases for V and 5 bases for J; bases not matched to a gene: 11. Germline-derived CDR1 and CDR2 are SGHTA and FQGNSA. Combining the CDR3 with reference TRBV7-2 and TRBJ2-5 gives the whole variable domain GAGVSQSPSNKVTEKGKDVELRCDPISGHTALYWYRQSLGQGLEFLIYFQGNSAPDKSGLPSDRFSAERTGGSVSTLTIQRTQQEDSAVYLCASSYGLAGGPSETQYFGPGTRLLVL.

The chain carries TRBV7-9 and TRBJ2-3; D is unclear. Trimming shortened V by 0 bases and J by 0 bases, and 10 bases separated the two germline ends. Germline CDR1 and CDR2: SEHNR and FQNEAQ (reference sequence). The CDR3 runs 16 residues. The DNA of the CDR3 is TGTGCCAGCAGCTTAGCGCGTCAGACTAGCACAGATACGCAGTATTTT. This codes for CASSLARQTSTDTQYF.

To note about this clone: One junction end does not reproduce the germline sequence, and a read error may be involved. V is TRBV30 and J is TRBJ2-1; 16 bases fit TRBD2. This CDR3 has 20 residues. CDR1 is GTSNPN, CDR2 SVGIG, per germline (reference sequence). The CDR3 reads CARRGGVGTSGRANYNEQFF. The DNA of the CDR3 is TGTGCCAGGAGAGGGGGTGTTGGGACTAGCGGGAGGGCCAACTACAATGAGCAGTTCTTC. The full variable domain, with the rest looked up from reference TRBV30 and TRBJ2-1, is SQTIHQWPATLVQPVGSPLSLECTVEGTSNPNLYWYRQAAGRGLQLLFYSVGIGQISSEVPQNLSASRPQDRQFILSSKKLLLSDSGFYLCARRGGVGTSGRANYNEQFFGPGTRLTVL.

The chain has TRBV19 and TRBJ1-2; D is unclear. This CDR3 has 12 amino acids. Trimming left V 11 bases short and J 2 bases short, with 12 bases between. Germline lookup yields CDR1 LNHDA and CDR2 SQIVND (reference sequence). The DNA of the CDR3 is TGTGCCGGCCGGACTTCAAACTATGGCTACACCTTC. Translated, it gives CAGRTSNYGYTF.

The chain couples TRBV10-1 to TRBJ1-4; 10 bases fit TRBD1. Losses at the gene ends were 9 bases for V and 7 bases for J; bases not matched to a gene: 5. Germline loops: CDR1 WNHNN, CDR2 SYGVQD (reference sequence). The CDR3 length is 13 residues. CDR3 residues: CASSRDRGEKLFF. The CDR3 DNA sequence: TGCGCCAGTTCCCGGGACAGGGGTGAAAAACTGTTTTTT.

The CDR3: CASSPGLETYGYTF. In DNA, the CDR3 is TGCGCCAGCAGCCCCGGACTGGAAACCTATGGCTACACCTTC. This chain links TRBV5-1 with TRBJ1-2; D gene ambiguous. The V gene lost 4 bases and the J gene lost 4 bases, with 14 bases spanning the gap. This CDR3 contains 14 residues. Germline lookup yields CDR1 SGHRS and CDR2 YFSETQ.

The chain uses TRBV5-1 and TRBJ2-7, with 12 bases aligning to TRBD2. CDR1 is SGHRS and CDR2 is YFSETQ in the germline V gene. This CDR3 region has 15 residues. V lost 4 bases, J lost 2 bases, and 4 bases stayed unmatched. The DNA of the CDR3 is TGCGCCAGCAGCCTAGGACTAGCGGGGACCTACGAGCAGTACTTC. Translated, it gives CASSLGLAGTYEQYF.

The CDR3 nucleotides are TGTGCCATCAGTGAGCTCCCGGGACAGGTCAATCAGCCCCAGCATTTT. Protein sequence: CAISELPGQVNQPQHF. The V call is TRBV10-3, the J call TRBJ1-5, with 8 bases aligning to TRBD1. V lost 2 bases, J lost 3 bases, and 6 bases stayed unmatched. The CDR3 spans 16 residues. The germline V gene encodes CDR1 ENHRY and CDR2 SYGVKD.

This clone was detected once. The CDR3 sequence is CASSPTGGVTDTQYF. Written as DNA, the CDR3 is TGTGCCAGCAGCCCGACAGGGGGCGTGACAGATACGCAGTATTTT. The chain carries TRBV5-8 and TRBJ2-3; 10 bases agree with TRBD1. This CDR3 spans 15 amino acids. The junction had 5 bases not matched to a gene; V was cut back by 4 bases and J by 3 bases. Germline CDR1 reads SGHTS; CDR2 reads YDEGEE.

In this sample, this clone turned up once. The chain joins TRBV10-3 to TRBJ2-5, with D possibly being TRBD2 (5 bases). The germline CDR1 and CDR2 sequences are ENHRY and SYGVKD. Deletions cut 9 bases from V and 7 bases from J, with 12 bases between. This CDR3 is 11 amino acids long. The CDR3 here is CAILSGVTQYF. In DNA form, the CDR3 reads TGTGCCATTTTGTCCGGGGTGACCCAGTACTTC.

Remarks on this clone: A junction end diverges from the germline sequence, so it may reflect a read error. The V gene is TRBV5-1, the J gene TRBJ2-3, with TRBD2 matching over 8 bases. Germline assignment: CDR1 SGHRS and CDR2 YFSETQ. This CDR3 is built from 14 residues. CDR3 DNA sequence: TGCGCCAGCAGTTTGGGACTAGGCACAGATACGCAGTATTTT. Its protein is CASSLGLGTDTQYF.

The gene calls are TRBV7-8 and TRBJ2-7; 9 bases fit TRBD1. Trimming removed 3 bases from V and 6 bases from J; junction bases left unmatched: 0. CDR3 size: 12 residues. Per the germline V gene, CDR1 is SGHVS and CDR2 is FQNEAQ. CDR3 in DNA: TGTGCCAGCAGCTTGACAGGGGGCGAGCAGTACTTC. Translation: CASSLTGGEQYF.

The V gene is TRBV29-1, the J gene TRBJ1-1; no clear D. V was clipped by 5 bases and J by 1 base, with 11 bases between them. The CDR3 totals 13 residues. Germline V CDR1 and CDR2: SQVTM, ANQGSEA. In DNA, the CDR3 is TGCAGCGTTCCGGGGAAAAGGAACACTGAAGCTTTCTTT. Amino acids: CSVPGKRNTEAFF. The entire variable domain, with the rest obtained from reference TRBV29-1 and TRBJ1-1, is as follows: SAVISQKPSRDICQRGTSLTIQCQVDSQVTMMFWYRQQPGQSLTLIATANQGSEATYESGFVIDKFPISRPNLTFSTLTVSNMSPEDSSIYLCSVPGKRNTEAFFGQGTRLTVV.

V usage is TRBV5-1 and J usage is TRBJ2-7; 8 bases are shared with TRBD1. This CDR3 has 13 residues. Germline V gene sequence: CDR1 SGHRS, CDR2 YFSETQ. After removal of 1 base from V and 5 bases from J, the junction contained 2 bases not matched to a gene. CDR3 DNA sequence: TGCGCCAGCAGCTTGACAGGGGGTGACGAGCAGTACTTC. It codes for CASSLTGGDEQYF.

The rearrangement uses TRBV6-5 and TRBJ2-7; D possibly corresponds to TRBD2 (6 bases). The CDR3 runs to 15 residues. V was trimmed by 4 bases and J by 2 bases, leaving 15 bases between them. The germline gives CDR1 MNHEY, CDR2 SVGAGI. CDR3 DNA: TGTGCCAGCAGTTCGGAGGGGCAGGCTACCTACGAGCAGTACTTC. Its protein is CASSSEGQATYEQYF.